This T cell receptor beta chain was identified in a study of blood T cell repertoires in COVID-19 (dated by TCRdb to 2018 to 2020). Some background on the complete study: The collaborator samples originated in the United States, Italy and Spain and spanned the acute and convalescent phases of COVID-19. The prospective study material was composed of cDNA or gDNA derived from T cells, B-cell-depleted T cells, or PBMCs. The dataset comprised deeply sampled blood TCRbeta repertoires from subjects exposed to, actively infected with, or recovered from COVID-19. The repertoires were made available in a free public database intended to serve as a resource for research on the immune response to SARS-CoV-2. The samples were drawn from two sources: the first 160 participants of the ongoing ImmuneRACE study, and 1,000 to 1,500 subjects contributed by 6 global collaborators. Sample metadata almost always included a de-identified subject ID, COVID-19 status, age in years and sex. Where HLA class I and class II types were available, the types were taken from metadata supplied by the sample provider, not from assay-based typing. The full study reports these points: How much clinical and demographic metadata was included differed by source and by participant, and the metadata was provided uncurated.

From the cysteine through the phenylalanine, the CDR3 covers 16 amino acids. The retained sequence is limited to the CDR3, 48 bases, with the frame set at the first base. V loses 5 bases of germline sequence and J loses 3 bases, and the interval between the two ends is 19 bases. CDR1 is given as SGHTA and CDR2 as FQGNSA, both from the germline V gene. With regard to this clone: Its antigen target is currently unknown. Per-base qualities were not stored, and no clone one base away is much larger.

Collaborating institutions collected whole blood in K2EDTA tubes following their own protocols. For TCRbeta analysis, collaborators shipped samples as frozen whole blood, isolated PBMCs, or DNA extracted from either of those sample types. TCRbeta CDR3 regions were amplified from genomic DNA using the immunoSEQ Assay, a bias-controlled multiplex PCR. The authors' analysis ran thus. Within the assay, amplification of reference gene primers was used to estimate how many nucleated cells each sample contained. Sequence reads were collapsed and filtered to measure the absolute abundance of every unique TCRbeta CDR3 rearrangement. For each sample, productive Simpson clonality was calculated as the square root of Simpson's diversity index across productive rearrangements. TCRdb took over this immuneACCESS table, retaining in-frame rearrangements with V and J assigned. Such tables are incomplete; in checked studies, under half of the missing clones stem from an unresolved V gene, and the remainder is unexplained. That table supplies the V and J calls and clone size; D and trimming were determined from the DNA. For this sample there are some 78,000 clones; around nine tenths appear just once. Around 12% of the sample is held by the ten biggest clonotypes.

The sequencing input was peripheral blood. This chain is built from TRBV7-2 and TRBJ1-1; TRBD1 is a weak D gene call, 5 bases matching. The source of this sequence is a man between 65 and 80 years old with active or convalescent COVID-19. The CDR3 here reads CASSPGVGRADTEAFF. The nucleotides are TGTGCCAGCAGCCCGGGGGTTGGCAGGGCGGACACTGAAGCTTTCTTT.